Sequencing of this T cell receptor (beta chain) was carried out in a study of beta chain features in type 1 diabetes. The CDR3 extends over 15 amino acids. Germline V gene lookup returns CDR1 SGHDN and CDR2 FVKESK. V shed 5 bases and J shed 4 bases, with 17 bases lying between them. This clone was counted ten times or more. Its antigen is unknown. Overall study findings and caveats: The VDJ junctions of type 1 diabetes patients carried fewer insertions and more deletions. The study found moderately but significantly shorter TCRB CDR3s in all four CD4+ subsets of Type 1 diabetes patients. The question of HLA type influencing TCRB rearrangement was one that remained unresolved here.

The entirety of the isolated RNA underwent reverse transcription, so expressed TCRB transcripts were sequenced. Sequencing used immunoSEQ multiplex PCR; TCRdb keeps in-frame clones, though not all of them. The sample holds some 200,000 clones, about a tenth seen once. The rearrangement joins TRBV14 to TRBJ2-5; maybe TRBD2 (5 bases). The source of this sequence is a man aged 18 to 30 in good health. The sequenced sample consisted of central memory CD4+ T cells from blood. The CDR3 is CASSNYMGAGETQYF. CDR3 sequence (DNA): TGTGCCAGCAGCAACTATATGGGAGCAGGAGAGACCCAGTACTTC.